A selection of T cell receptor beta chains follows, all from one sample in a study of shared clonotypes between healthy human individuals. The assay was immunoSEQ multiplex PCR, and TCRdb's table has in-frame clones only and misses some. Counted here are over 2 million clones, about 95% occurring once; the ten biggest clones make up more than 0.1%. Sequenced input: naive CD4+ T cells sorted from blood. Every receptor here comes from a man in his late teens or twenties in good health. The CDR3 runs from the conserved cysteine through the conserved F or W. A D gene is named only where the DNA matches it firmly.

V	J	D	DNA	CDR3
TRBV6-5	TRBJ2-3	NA	TGTGCCAGCAGCCAGGGGAGGGATACGCAGTATTTT	CASSQGRDTQYF
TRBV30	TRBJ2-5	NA	TGTGCCTGGAGTCCGGACGTTTCCCAGTACTTC	CAWSPDVSQYF
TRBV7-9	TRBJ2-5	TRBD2	TGTGCCAGCAGCCCCGCCGGGCTAGCGGGAGGGTCCCCAGGAGAGACCCAGTACTTC	CASSPAGLAGGSPGETQYF
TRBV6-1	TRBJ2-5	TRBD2	TGTGCCAGCAGTGTGACTTTTAGCGGGGGGCGCCAGGAAGAGACCCAGTACTTC	CASSVTFSGGRQEETQYF
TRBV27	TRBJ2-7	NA	TGTGCCAGCAGTTTATCGACCTCGGGTGGGTACGAGCAGTACTTC	CASSLSTSGGYEQYF
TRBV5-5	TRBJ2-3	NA	TGTGCCAGCAGCTTCGGGGTAGTAGCAGATACGCAGTATTTT	CASSFGVVADTQYF
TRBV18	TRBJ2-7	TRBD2	TGTGCCAGCTCACCACCTTCCAGGACTAGCGTGCGGGAGCAGTACTTC	CASSPPSRTSVREQYF
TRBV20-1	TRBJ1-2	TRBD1	TGCAGCGTAACAGGGGATTCTGGCTACACCTTC	CSVTGDSGYTF
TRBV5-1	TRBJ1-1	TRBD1	TGCGCCAGCAGCCCCGGACAGGGGCCCGCTGAAGCTTTCTTT	CASSPGQGPAEAFF
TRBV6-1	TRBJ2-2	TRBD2	TGTGCCAGCCTCCGGTGGGAGGGCCTGACCGGGGAGCTGTTTTTT	CASLRWEGLTGELFF
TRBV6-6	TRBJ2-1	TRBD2	TGTGCCAGCAGCCTTGGGGAGGGTTGGTACAATGAGCAGTTCTTC	CASSLGEGWYNEQFF
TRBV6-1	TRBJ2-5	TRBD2	TGTGCCAGCAAAGGGACTAGCGGGAACCCAGAGACCCAGTACTTC	CASKGTSGNPETQYF
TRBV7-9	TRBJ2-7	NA	TGTGCCAGCAGCCCTGGACCACCCTACGAGCAGTACTTC	CASSPGPPYEQYF
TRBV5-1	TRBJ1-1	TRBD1	TGCGCCAGCAGGGGACAGGGGAACACTGAAGCTTTCTTT	CASRGQGNTEAFF
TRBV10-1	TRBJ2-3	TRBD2	TGCGCCAGCAGCCGGACTAGCGGGAGAACAGATACGCAGTATTTT	CASSRTSGRTDTQYF
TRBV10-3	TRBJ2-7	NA	TGTGCCATCAGTGCGCGACAGTCCTACGAGCAGTACTTC	CAISARQSYEQYF
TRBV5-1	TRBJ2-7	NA	TGCGCCAGCAGCTCGAAGCTAAGGGACGGTTCCTACGAGCAGTACTTC	CASSSKLRDGSYEQYF
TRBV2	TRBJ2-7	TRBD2	TGTGCCAGCAGTGAGACGGGGGGGTTCGCCTACGAGCAGTACTTC	CASSETGGFAYEQYF